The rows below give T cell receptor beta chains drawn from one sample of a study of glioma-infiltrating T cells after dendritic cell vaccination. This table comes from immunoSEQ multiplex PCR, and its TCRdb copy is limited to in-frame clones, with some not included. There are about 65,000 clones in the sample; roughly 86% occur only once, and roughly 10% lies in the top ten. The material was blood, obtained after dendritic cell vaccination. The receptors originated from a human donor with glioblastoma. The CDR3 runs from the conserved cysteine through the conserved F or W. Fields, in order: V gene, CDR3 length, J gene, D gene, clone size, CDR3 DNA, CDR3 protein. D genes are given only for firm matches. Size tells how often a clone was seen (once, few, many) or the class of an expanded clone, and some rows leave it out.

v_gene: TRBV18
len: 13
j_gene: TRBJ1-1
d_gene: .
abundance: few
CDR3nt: TGTGCCAGCTCACCAGGGAGCATCACTGAAGCTTTCTTT
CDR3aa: CASSPGSITEAFF

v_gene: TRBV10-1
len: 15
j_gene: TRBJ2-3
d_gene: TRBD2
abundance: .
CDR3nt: TGCGCCAGCAGTCCTAGCGGGGGATACACAGATACGCAGTATTTT
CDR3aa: CASSPSGGYTDTQYF

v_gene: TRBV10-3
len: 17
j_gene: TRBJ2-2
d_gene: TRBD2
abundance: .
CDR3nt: TGTGCCATCAGTGAAGCGGCTAGCGGGAGGAGGCCCGGGGAGCTGTTTTTT
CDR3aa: CAISEAASGRRPGELFF

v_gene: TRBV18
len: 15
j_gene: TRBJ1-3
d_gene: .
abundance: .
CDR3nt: TGTGCCAGCTCACCTCGGGGGGACTCTGGAAACACCATATATTTT
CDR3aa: CASSPRGDSGNTIYF

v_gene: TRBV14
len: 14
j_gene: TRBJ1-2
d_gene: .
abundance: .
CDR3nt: TGTGCCAGCAGCCAACAACAGGGAGCCTATGGCTACACCTTC
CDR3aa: CASSQQQGAYGYTF

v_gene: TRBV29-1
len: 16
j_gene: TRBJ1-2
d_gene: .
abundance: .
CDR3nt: TGCAGCGTTTTTCCTATTTACGGGGGGCTGAACTATGGCTACACCTTC
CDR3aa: CSVFPIYGGLNYGYTF

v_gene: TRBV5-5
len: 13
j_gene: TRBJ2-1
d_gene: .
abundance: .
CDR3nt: TGTGCCAGCAGCCTCCCCGGGGGCAATGAGCAGTTCTTC
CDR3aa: CASSLPGGNEQFF

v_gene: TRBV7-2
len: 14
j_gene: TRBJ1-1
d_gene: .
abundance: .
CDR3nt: TGTGCCAGCAGCTTAGTGCCCAGGGGAACTGAAGCTTTCTTT
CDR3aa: CASSLVPRGTEAFF

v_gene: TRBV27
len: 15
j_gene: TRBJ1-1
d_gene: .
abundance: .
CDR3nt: TGTGCCAGCAGTTTATCAATCAGGGAGAACACTGAAGCTTTCTTT
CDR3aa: CASSLSIRENTEAFF

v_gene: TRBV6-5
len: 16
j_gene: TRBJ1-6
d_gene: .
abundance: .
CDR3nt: TGTGCCAGCAGTTTCTCCGGGGGGTCCTATAATTCACCCCTCCACTTT
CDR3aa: CASSFSGGSYNSPLHF

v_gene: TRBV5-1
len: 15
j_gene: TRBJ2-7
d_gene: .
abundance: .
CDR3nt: TGCGCCAGCAGCTTGGACTCAAACCCTCCGTACGAGCAGTACTTC
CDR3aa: CASSLDSNPPYEQYF

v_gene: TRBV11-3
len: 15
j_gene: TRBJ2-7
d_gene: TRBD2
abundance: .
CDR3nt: TGTGCCAGCAGCTTAAGGACTAGCGGGGCCTACGAGCAGTACTTC
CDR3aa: CASSLRTSGAYEQYF

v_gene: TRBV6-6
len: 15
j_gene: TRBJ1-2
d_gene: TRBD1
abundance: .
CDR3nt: TGTGCCAGCAGTCGTGGACAGGGTGATAACTATGGCTACACCTTC
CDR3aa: CASSRGQGDNYGYTF

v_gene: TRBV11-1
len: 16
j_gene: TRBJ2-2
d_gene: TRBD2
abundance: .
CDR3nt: TGTGCCAGCAGCTTAGCGCGGGGGAAGGGGAGGCGGGAGCTGTTTTTT
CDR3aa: CASSLARGKGRRELFF

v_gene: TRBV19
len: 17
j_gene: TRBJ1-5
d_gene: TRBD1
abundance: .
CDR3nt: TGTGCCAGTAGTCTTCTCTTCCTACAGGGGGCCAGTCAGCCCCAGCATTTT
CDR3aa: CASSLLFLQGASQPQHF

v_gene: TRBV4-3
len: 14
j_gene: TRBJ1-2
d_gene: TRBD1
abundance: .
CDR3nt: TGCGCCAGCAGCCAAGAAGAGGGGGCCTATGGCTACACCTTC
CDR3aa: CASSQEEGAYGYTF

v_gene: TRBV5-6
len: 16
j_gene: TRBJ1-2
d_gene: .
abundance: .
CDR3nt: TGTGCCAGCAGCTCACCCGACACCTTAGGTAACTATGGCTACACCTTC
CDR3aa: CASSSPDTLGNYGYTF

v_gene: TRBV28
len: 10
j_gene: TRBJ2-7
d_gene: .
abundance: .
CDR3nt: TGTGCCAGCAGTCACTACGAGCAGTACTTC
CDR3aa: CASSHYEQYF

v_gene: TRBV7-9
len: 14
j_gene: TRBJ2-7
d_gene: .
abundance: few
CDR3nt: TGTGCCAGCACCTTTTGGGCAGATTCCTACGAGCAGTACTTC
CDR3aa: CASTFWADSYEQYF

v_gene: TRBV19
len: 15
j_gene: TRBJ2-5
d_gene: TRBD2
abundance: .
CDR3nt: TGTGCCAGTACCTTGAGAGCGGGGGGTAAAGAGACCCAGTACTTC
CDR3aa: CASTLRAGGKETQYF

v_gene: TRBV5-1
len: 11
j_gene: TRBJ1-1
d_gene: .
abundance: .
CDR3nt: TGCGCCAGCAGGTGGGGGGATGAAGCTTTCTTT
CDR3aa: CASRWGDEAFF

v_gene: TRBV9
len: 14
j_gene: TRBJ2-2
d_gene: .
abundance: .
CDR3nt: TGTGCCAGCAGCGTAGAGGACTACGCCGGGGAGCTGTTTTTT
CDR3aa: CASSVEDYAGELFF

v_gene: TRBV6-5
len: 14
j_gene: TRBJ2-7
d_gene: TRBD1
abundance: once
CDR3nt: TGTGCCAGCAGTTATTTAACCGGGACAGACGAGCAGTACTTC
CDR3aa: CASSYLTGTDEQYF

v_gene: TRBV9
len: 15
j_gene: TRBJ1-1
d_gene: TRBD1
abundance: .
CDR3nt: TGTGCCAGCAGCGTCGACAGGGAAAGATCCACTGAAGCTTTCTTT
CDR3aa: CASSVDRERSTEAFF

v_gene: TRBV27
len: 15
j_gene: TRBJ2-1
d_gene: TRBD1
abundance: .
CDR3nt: TGTGCCAGCAGTTTAGACAGGGGGCCCTACAATGAGCAGTTCTTC
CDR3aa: CASSLDRGPYNEQFF

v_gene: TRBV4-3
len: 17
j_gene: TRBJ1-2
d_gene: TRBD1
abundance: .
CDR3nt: TGCGCCAGCAGCCAAGACCCAAGACAGGGGGCTAACTATGGCTACACCTTC
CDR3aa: CASSQDPRQGANYGYTF

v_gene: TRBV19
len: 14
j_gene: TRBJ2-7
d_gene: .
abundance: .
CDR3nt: TGTGCCAGCTCAAGGGACTGGTCCTCCTACGAGCAGTACTTC
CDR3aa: CASSRDWSSYEQYF